The rows below give T cell receptor beta chains drawn from one sample of a study of shared clonotypes between healthy human individuals. Repertoires were generated with immunoSEQ multiplex PCR, while TCRdb's copy carries only in-frame clones and drops some. Among 980,000 or so clones listed, around 80% were seen once. Sequencing was carried out using memory CD4+ T cells sorted from blood. These receptors all stem from a man aged 18 to 35 in good health. The CDR3 runs from the conserved cysteine through the conserved F or W. A D gene is named only where the DNA matches it firmly. Clone size appears in some rows only: once, few, many, or a class for an expanded clone.

NA,TRBV11-1,TRBJ2-3,NA,TGTGCCAGCAGCTTAGAGGTCAGCACAGATACGCAGTATTTT,CASSLEVSTDTQYF
NA,TRBV5-1,TRBJ1-4,NA,TGCGCCAGCAGCTTGGAGTTGGACATCCGCTCCCCTAATGAAAAACTGTTTTTT,CASSLELDIRSPNEKLFF
NA,TRBV28,TRBJ1-4,many,TGTGCCAGCAGTTTAACGGGCGCAGGGTTTACGGAAAAACTGTTTTTT,CASSLTGAGFTEKLFF
NA,TRBV10-3,TRBJ2-4,NA,TGTGCCATCAGTGAGGGTGTCGGGAGGTACTTC,CAISEGVGRYF
TRBD1,TRBV5-6,TRBJ1-3,NA,TGTGCCAGCAGCGTAGGGGGCGGAACTGGAAACACCATATATTTT,CASSVGGGTGNTIYF
TRBD2,TRBV2,TRBJ2-7,NA,TGTGCCAGCAGAGCAAGGGTCCAGCGGGAGACTTTGTTTTGGCAGTACTTC,CASRARVQRETLFWQYF
NA,TRBV7-9,TRBJ1-4,once,TGTGCCAGCAGCTTAGCGGCCCCTACTAATGAAAAACTGTTTTTT,CASSLAAPTNEKLFF
NA,TRBV10-2,TRBJ1-3,NA,TGCGCCAGCAGATTGACAGATGGGGCAGGGTCTGGAAACACCATATATTTT,CASRLTDGAGSGNTIYF
NA,TRBV5-8,TRBJ1-3,NA,TGTGCCAGCAGCTGGCCCGGGACATATACTGGAAACACCATATATTTT,CASSWPGTYTGNTIYF
NA,TRBV10-3,TRBJ2-2,NA,TGTGCCATCAGTGAGAGCAGGTCGAACACCGGGGAGCTGTTTTTT,CAISESRSNTGELFF
TRBD1,TRBV18,TRBJ2-1,NA,TGTGCCAGCTCACCAACGGGACAGGGGGCTGGGGAGCAGTTCTTC,CASSPTGQGAGEQFF
NA,TRBV5-4,TRBJ2-3,NA,TGTGCCAGCAGCCTAGGTTACGTTAGCACAGATACGCAGTATTTT,CASSLGYVSTDTQYF
NA,TRBV7-9,TRBJ1-1,NA,TGTGCCAGCAGCCCCTCCAGTTACGGTACTGAAGCTTTCTTT,CASSPSSYGTEAFF
NA,TRBV7-2,TRBJ1-1,few,TGTGCCAGCAGCTCAGTCTCTGAAGCTTTCTTT,CASSSVSEAFF